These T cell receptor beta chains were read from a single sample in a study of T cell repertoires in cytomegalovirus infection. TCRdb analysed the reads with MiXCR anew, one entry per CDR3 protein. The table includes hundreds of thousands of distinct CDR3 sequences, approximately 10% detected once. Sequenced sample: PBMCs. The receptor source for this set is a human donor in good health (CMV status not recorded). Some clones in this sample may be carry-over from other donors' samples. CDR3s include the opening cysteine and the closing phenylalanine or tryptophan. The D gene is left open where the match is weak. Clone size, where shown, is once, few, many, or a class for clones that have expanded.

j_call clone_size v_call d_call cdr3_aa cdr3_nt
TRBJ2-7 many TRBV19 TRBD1 CASSFVGTEDFYEQYF TGTGCCAGTAGCTTCGTTGGGACAGAAGATTTTTACGAGCAGTACTTC
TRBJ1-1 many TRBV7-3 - CASSLKPLDEAFF TGTGCCAGCAGCTTAAAACCGCTGGATGAAGCTTTCTTT
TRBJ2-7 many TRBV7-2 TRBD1 CASSFLGRGGDEQYF TGTGCCAGCAGCTTCTTGGGAAGAGGGGGCGACGAGCAGTACTTC
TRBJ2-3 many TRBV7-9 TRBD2 CASSLGAGGTTDTQYF TGTGCCAGCAGCCTCGGGGCGGGGGGCACCACAGATACGCAGTATTTT
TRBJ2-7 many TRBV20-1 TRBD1 CSARDPEGQSYEQYF TGCAGTGCTAGAGATCCTGAGGGACAGAGCTACGAGCAGTACTTC
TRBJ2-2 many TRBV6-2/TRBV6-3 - CASREGNTGELFF TGTGCCAGCAGGGAGGGTAACACCGGGGAGCTGTTTTTT
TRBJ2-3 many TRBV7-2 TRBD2 CASSPGTSGGLTDTQYF TGTGCCAGCAGCCCAGGGACTAGCGGGGGGCTCACAGATACGCAGTATTTT
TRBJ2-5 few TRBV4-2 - CASSQEVTRQETQYF TGTGCCAGCAGCCAAGAAGTAACTCGGCAAGAGACCCAGTACTTC
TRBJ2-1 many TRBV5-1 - CASSLTPHFNEQFF TGCGCCAGCAGCTTGACCCCCCACTTTAATGAGCAGTTCTTC
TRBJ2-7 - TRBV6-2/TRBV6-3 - CASSDYVEQYF TGTGCCAGCAGTGACTATGTAGAGCAGTACTTC
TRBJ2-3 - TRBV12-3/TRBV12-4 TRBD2 CASSSLAGSVDTQYF TGTGCCAGCAGTTCCCTAGCGGGGAGTGTTGATACGCAGTATTTT
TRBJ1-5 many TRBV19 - CASSSGPKASNQPQHF TGTGCCAGTAGTAGCGGTCCCAAAGCGAGCAATCAGCCCCAGCATTTT
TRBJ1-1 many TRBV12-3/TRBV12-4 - CASSLAPGGQTEAFF TGTGCCAGCAGTTTGGCCCCTGGGGGGCAGACTGAAGCTTTCTTT
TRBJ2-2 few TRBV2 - CASSVRELFF TGTGCCAGCAGTGTAAGGGAGCTGTTTTTT
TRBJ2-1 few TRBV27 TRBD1 CASSLTYQGALNEQFF TGTGCCAGCAGTTTAACGTACCAGGGGGCCCTCAATGAGCAGTTCTTC
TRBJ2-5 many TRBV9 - CASSEGHWETQYF TGTGCCAGCAGCGAGGGACACTGGGAGACCCAGTACTTC
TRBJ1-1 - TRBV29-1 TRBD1 CSVPRDRAEAFF TGCAGCGTCCCACGCGACAGGGCTGAAGCTTTCTTT
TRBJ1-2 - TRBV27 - CASSSRRYGYYGYTF TGTGCCAGCAGTTCTCGACGGTACGGATACTATGGCTACACCTTC
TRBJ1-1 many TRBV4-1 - CASSQAGFSNTEAFF TGCGCCAGCAGCCAAGCAGGGTTTTCCAACACTGAAGCTTTCTTT
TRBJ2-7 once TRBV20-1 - CSGSEEGYPSSYEQYF TGCAGCGGCAGTGAGGAAGGGTACCCTTCCTCCTACGAGCAGTACTTC
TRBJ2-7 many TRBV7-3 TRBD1 CASSVGQAYEQYF TGTGCCAGCAGCGTGGGACAGGCGTACGAGCAGTACTTC
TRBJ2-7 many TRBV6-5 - CAGGAVRALCTYEQYF TGTGCCGGCGGGGCAGTCAGGGCTCTCTGTACCTACGAGCAGTACTTC